A selection of T cell receptor beta chains follows, all from one sample in a study of blood T cell repertoires in COVID-19. TCRdb keeps only in-frame clones here, not all; method: immunoSEQ multiplex PCR. The sample has about 190,000 clones, approximately 82% seen once. The sample taken for sequencing was peripheral blood. Receptors originate from a man aged 50-60 years with active or convalescent COVID-19. Each CDR3 is given without its conserved first and last residue. Rows may omit the clone size; those that give it use once, few, many or a size class.

size	V	J	CDR3
.	TRBV5-1	TRBJ1-1	ASSPAGRDTEAF
.	TRBV6-6	TRBJ1-3	ASSRGPSSGNTIY
.	TRBV3-1/TRBV3-2	TRBJ1-1	ASSQLTGLSTEAF
many	TRBV27	TRBJ2-2	ASSLRFSGTRSGELF
.	TRBV5-1	TRBJ1-3	ASSLSRSSGNTIY
.	TRBV7-9	TRBJ2-5	ASNDRAEETQY
.	TRBV20-1	TRBJ1-5	SASSWVGGMGTFDGQPQH
.	TRBV7-6	TRBJ1-2	VSSLAGEEDYGYT
.	TRBV19	TRBJ1-1	ASSIQGRTRAEAF
.	TRBV18	TRBJ2-3	ASIDGFPLGRDTQY
.	TRBV7-2	TRBJ2-5	ASSPSRDVKTQY
.	TRBV19	TRBJ2-7	ASSENLALAGVWEQY
.	TRBV7-2	TRBJ1-5	ASSFPVPGGNQPQH
.	TRBV28	TRBJ2-7	ASATGGYEQY
.	TRBV4-1	TRBJ2-1	ASSQRGDSYNEQF
.	TRBV3-1/TRBV3-2	TRBJ1-3	ASSQSGVDTIY
.	TRBV28	TRBJ1-5	ASSAQQGAGNQPQH
.	TRBV9	TRBJ2-3	ASSVGARTDTQY
.	TRBV5-5	TRBJ1-6	ASSLTDSSYNSPLH
.	TRBV2	TRBJ2-7	ASTTGESDYEQY
.	TRBV15	TRBJ1-3	ATSRDLTNSGNTIY
.	TRBV6-2/TRBV6-3	TRBJ2-5	ASSYGQQETQY